These T cell receptor beta chains were read from a single sample in a study of Graves' ophthalmopathy and Graves' hyperthyroidism. One entry per CDR3 protein, called by TCRdb with MiXCR from the multiplex PCR reads. This table holds about 50,000 distinct CDR3 sequences, roughly 47% found once. The sample comprised peripheral blood. The receptors shown here come from an adult woman with Graves' ophthalmopathy. Each CDR3 is given with its conserved first and last residue. The D gene is left open where the match is weak. Part of the rows lack a size; the others show once, few, many or a class for expanded clones.

TRBV11-2,NA,TRBJ2-7,many,TGTGCCAGCAGCTTACCACAGAGCTCCTACGAGCAGTACTTC,CASSLPQSSYEQYF
TRBV7-9,NA,TRBJ1-6,NA,TGTGCCAGCAGCTCAGGAGGGGGAAATTCACCCCTCCACTTT,CASSSGGGNSPLHF
TRBV20-1,NA,TRBJ2-7,many,TGCAGTGCTAGAGACAGCTCCTACGAGCAGTACTTC,CSARDSSYEQYF
TRBV4-1,TRBD1,TRBJ2-2,NA,TGCGCCAGCAGCCCCGAGGGACAGACGAACACCGGGGAGCTGTTTTTT,CASSPEGQTNTGELFF
TRBV7-6,NA,TRBJ1-1,many,TGTGCCAGCAGCTTAGAACATTCGAACACTGAAGCTTTCTTT,CASSLEHSNTEAFF
TRBV7-2,NA,TRBJ2-7,NA,TGTGCCAGCAGTTTCATGGGCGGGCATGGGGGCATCGACGAGCAGTACTTC,CASSFMGGHGGIDEQYF
TRBV29-1,NA,TRBJ1-2,NA,TGCAGCGCCGCTCACTGGCCCACTCCCCCATACTTC,CSAAHWPTPPYF
TRBV19,TRBD1,TRBJ1-5,few,TGTGCCTCGGACAGGGGCAATCAGCCCCAGCATTTT,CASDRGNQPQHF
TRBV4-1,TRBD2,TRBJ2-7,few,TGCGCCAGCAGCCCAAGACTAGCGGGGTACGAGCAGTACTTC,CASSPRLAGYEQYF
TRBV7-4,TRBD1,TRBJ1-6,NA,TGTGCCAGCAGCTTCGTGGGACAGGGGGCAAATTCACCCCTCCACTTT,CASSFVGQGANSPLHF
TRBV19,TRBD2,TRBJ2-3,NA,TGTGCCAATAGTATTCAGCGGGGGAGCACAGATACGCGGTATTTT,CANSIQRGSTDTRYF
TRBV5-6,NA,TRBJ2-3,many,TGTGCCAGCAGCTTTGGGGGGAAAGATACGCAGTATTTT,CASSFGGKDTQYF
TRBV3-1,NA,TRBJ2-5,many,TGTGCCAGCAGCCAAGCTGGGTGGTACGAGACCCAGTACTTC,CASSQAGWYETQYF
TRBV7-2,TRBD2,TRBJ2-3,many,TGTGCCAGCAGATCCTCGCGGGGGGATCAAACGCAGTATTTT,CASRSSRGDQTQYF
TRBV28,NA,TRBJ1-4,many,TGTGCCAGCAGAACCGGGACCTCTAATGAAAAACTGTTTTTT,CASRTGTSNEKLFF
TRBV30,NA,TRBJ1-3,few,TGTGCCTGGAGCCTGACTGCTGGAAACACCATATATTTT,CAWSLTAGNTIYF
TRBV6-5,NA,TRBJ1-4,NA,TGTACCAGCAAACTTGGGGGACCAACTAATGAGAAACTGTTTTTT,CTSKLGGPTNEKLFF
TRBV20-1,NA,TRBJ1-2,NA,TGCACTGCTAAGAGGGGGAGGGCAGGCCTATTTGGCTACACCTTC,CTAKRGRAGLFGYTF
TRBV5-1,NA,TRBJ2-3,NA,TGCGCCAGCAGCTTGGCCCTAGCTCGGAATGAGCAGTATTTT,CASSLALARNEQYF
TRBV7-9,NA,TRBJ2-7,NA,TGTGCCAGCAGCTTAAGCGGGACAGGCTACGAGCAGTACTTC,CASSLSGTGYEQYF
TRBV4-2,TRBD2,TRBJ2-1,many,TGTGCCAGCAGCCGGGGGAGGGCCTACAATGAGCAGTTCTTC,CASSRGRAYNEQFF
TRBV10-2,NA,TRBJ2-5,few,TGCGCCAGCAGTGAGTCACGGGGGGAGACCCAGTACTTC,CASSESRGETQYF
TRBV29-1,NA,TRBJ2-6,NA,TGCAGCGTTGAGGGGGGAACCGGGGCCAACGTCCTGACTTTC,CSVEGGTGANVLTF
TRBV6-5,NA,TRBJ1-4,NA,TGTGCCAGCAGGAAAACGGATTATAATGAAAAACTGTTTTTT,CASRKTDYNEKLFF
TRBV7-2,TRBD2,TRBJ2-5,NA,TGTGCCAGCAGTTCCGGGACTAGCGGGATGGAGACCCAGTACTTC,CASSSGTSGMETQYF
TRBV28,NA,TRBJ2-5,NA,TGTGCCAGCAGTCCCGTCTGGGGGATTAGAGGGAACCAAGAGACCCAGTACTTC,CASSPVWGIRGNQETQYF
TRBV9,NA,TRBJ2-1,many,TGTGCCAGCAGCGTAGTGGGGGCTTCCTACAATGAGCAGTTCTTC,CASSVVGASYNEQFF
TRBV10-3,NA,TRBJ2-3,NA,TGTGCCATCAGTGAGCTGAAGAGCTCCTACAATGAGCAGTATTTT,CAISELKSSYNEQYF
TRBV7-2,NA,TRBJ1-3,NA,TGTGCCAGCAGCTTACCAGGGAGGTTGGGCACCACATATTTT,CASSLPGRLGTTYF
TRBV20-1,NA,TRBJ1-5,many,TGCAGTGCTAGTTTGTCATCAGAAAGGTTCCAGCCCCAGCATTTT,CSASLSSERFQPQHF
TRBV2,NA,TRBJ1-5,many,TGTGCCAGCAGTAGGGGTGGCAATCAGCCCCAGCATTTT,CASSRGGNQPQHF
TRBV5-4,TRBD2,TRBJ2-5,many,TGTGCCAGCAGCCAGACCTTCGGCGGGAGGGCCGGGGAGACCCAGTACTTC,CASSQTFGGRAGETQYF
TRBV10-3,NA,TRBJ2-3,many,TGTGCCATCAGGACCCTGGCGGGGGCCACAGATACGCAGTATTTT,CAIRTLAGATDTQYF
TRBV7-2,TRBD1,TRBJ1-1,NA,TGTGCCAGCAGTTATGACAGGGTGGGGGGAAATGCAGAAGCTTTCTTT,CASSYDRVGGNAEAFF
TRBV5-5,TRBD1,TRBJ1-1,NA,TGCGCCAGCAGCTCGGGACAGGGGACCACTGAAGCTTTCTTT,CASSSGQGTTEAFF
TRBV24-1,NA,TRBJ1-2,medium-sized,TGTGCCACCAGTGATTTGGATTATAATTATGGCTACACCTTC,CATSDLDYNYGYTF
TRBV9,NA,TRBJ2-7,few,TGTGCCAGCAGCGTAGGAGACAGCAGTAAGGAGCAGTACTTC,CASSVGDSSKEQYF
TRBV15,TRBD1,TRBJ1-2,medium-sized,TGTGCCACCAGCAAGGACAGGGGGCACTATGGCTACACCTTC,CATSKDRGHYGYTF
TRBV7-3,NA,TRBJ2-1,NA,TGTGCCAGCAGCGTCTCGCCTAACAATGAGCAGTTCTTC,CASSVSPNNEQFF
TRBV19,NA,TRBJ1-5,NA,TGTGCCAGTAGACCCCAGGGGAATAGCAATCAGCATTTT,CASRPQGNSNQHF
TRBV20-1,TRBD2,TRBJ2-1,NA,TGCAGTTCTAGCGGTAAGTCCTACAATGAGCAGTTCTTC,CSSSGKSYNEQFF
TRBV11-3,NA,TRBJ2-1,many,TGTGCCAGCAGCTTAGGTGGGGGAGTAAGCAATGAGCAGTTCTTC,CASSLGGGVSNEQFF
TRBV20-1,TRBD1,TRBJ2-3,NA,TGCAGTGCTCCGAGGACAGGAGAGCAGTATTTT,CSAPRTGEQYF
TRBV3-1,TRBD1,TRBJ1-1,many,TGTGCCAGCAGCCAGACAGGGAAGGCGACTGAAGCTTTCTTT,CASSQTGKATEAFF
TRBV20-1,NA,TRBJ2-3,many,TGCAGTGCTAGAGATTTTAGACAAAGAGAGACAGATACGCAGTATTTT,CSARDFRQRETDTQYF
TRBV28,NA,TRBJ2-1,many,TGTGCCAGCAGCTACTCTCGGTGGGGATCCTACAATGAGCAGTTCTTC,CASSYSRWGSYNEQFF
TRBV19,NA,TRBJ2-2,many,TGTGCCAGTAGTATCGGGCGGGAGAACACCGGGGAGCTGTTTTTT,CASSIGRENTGELFF
TRBV19,NA,TRBJ1-5,NA,TGTGCCAGTAGTATAGAAGGGGTTCGGGTGGATCAGCCCCAGCATTTT,CASSIEGVRVDQPQHF
TRBV9,TRBD1,TRBJ1-3,many,TGTGCCAGCAGCGCCGGGACAGGGAACTCTGGAAACACCATATATTTT,CASSAGTGNSGNTIYF
TRBV10-3,NA,TRBJ1-2,NA,TGTGCCATCAGCCCAGGGGATGGCTACACCTTC,CAISPGDGYTF
TRBV6-5,NA,TRBJ1-5,many,TGTGCCAGTGGACCTAGTCAGCCCCAGCATTTT,CASGPSQPQHF